This entry describes one TCR beta chain. PCR involved 60 Vbeta and 13 Jbeta primers. Method: immunoSEQ multiplex PCR; TCRdb's copy keeps in-frame clones and lacks some. Seen here are about 150,000 clones, about three quarters observed once, and the top ten hold less than 2%. These data are taken from a study of cytomegalovirus exposure and HLA in healthy donors. The ends lost 4 bases at V and 3 bases at J; junction bases unmatched: 8. The CDR3 extends over 17 amino acids. Germline V gene lookup returns CDR1 MDHEN and CDR2 SYDVKM. The TCR sequence derives from a young woman in good health and CMV-seronegative. The material sequenced was PBMCs. The chain uses TRBV28 and TRBJ1-6; 8 nucleotides line up with TRBD1. For the CDR3, the DNA is TGTGCCAGCAGTTCTTCTGGTACAGGGGGCTATAATTCACCCCTCCACTTT. This codes for CASSSSGTGGYNSPLHF.